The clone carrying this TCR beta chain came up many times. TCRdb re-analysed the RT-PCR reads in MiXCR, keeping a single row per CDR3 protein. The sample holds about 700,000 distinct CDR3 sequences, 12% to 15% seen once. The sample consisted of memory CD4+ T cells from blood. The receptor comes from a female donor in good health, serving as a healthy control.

Here the CDR3 reads CASSLVVSADQETQYF. The CDR3 DNA sequence: TGTGCCAGCAGCTTGGTGGTGTCGGCGGACCAAGAGACCCAGTACTTC. V usage is TRBV5-6 and J usage is TRBJ2-5; D remains ambiguous. V was pared by 0 bases and J by 0 bases, with 12 bases between. The germline CDR1 and CDR2 sequences are SGHDT and YYEEEE. The CDR3 loop spans 16 amino acids. The complete variable domain, with remaining parts taken from reference TRBV5-6 and TRBJ2-5, reads DAGVTQSPTHLIKTRGQQVTLRCSPKSGHDTVSWYQQALGQGPQFIFQYYEEEERQRGNFPDRFSGHQFPNYSSELNVNALLLGDSALYLCASSLVVSADQETQYFGPGTRLLVL.